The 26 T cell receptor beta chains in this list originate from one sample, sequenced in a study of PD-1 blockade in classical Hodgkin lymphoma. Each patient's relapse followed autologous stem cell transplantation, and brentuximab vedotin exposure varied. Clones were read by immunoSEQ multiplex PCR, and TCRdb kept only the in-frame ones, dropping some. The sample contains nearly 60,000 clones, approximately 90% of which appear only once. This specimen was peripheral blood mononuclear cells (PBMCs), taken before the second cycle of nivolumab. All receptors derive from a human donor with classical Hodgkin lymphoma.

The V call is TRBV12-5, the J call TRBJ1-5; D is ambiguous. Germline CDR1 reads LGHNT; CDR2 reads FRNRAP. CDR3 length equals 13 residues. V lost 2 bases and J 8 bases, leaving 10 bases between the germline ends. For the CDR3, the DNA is TGTGCTAGTGGTTTGCCGGGGTGGAAGCCCCAGCATTTT. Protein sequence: CASGLPGWKPQHF.

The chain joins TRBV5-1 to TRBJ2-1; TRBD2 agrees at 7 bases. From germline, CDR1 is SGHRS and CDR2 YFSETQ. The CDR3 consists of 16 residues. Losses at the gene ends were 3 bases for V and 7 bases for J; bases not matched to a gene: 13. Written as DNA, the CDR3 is TGCGCCAGCAGCTGGTCTTTGGCGGGAGTAGGGAATGAGCAGTTCTTC. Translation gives CASSWSLAGVGNEQFF.

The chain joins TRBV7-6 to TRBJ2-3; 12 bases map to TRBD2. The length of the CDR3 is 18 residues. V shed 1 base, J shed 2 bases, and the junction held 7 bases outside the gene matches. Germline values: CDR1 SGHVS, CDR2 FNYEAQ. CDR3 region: CASSLERGLAGTTDTQYF. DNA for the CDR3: TGTGCCAGCAGCTTAGAACGAGGACTAGCGGGAACCACAGATACGCAGTATTTT.

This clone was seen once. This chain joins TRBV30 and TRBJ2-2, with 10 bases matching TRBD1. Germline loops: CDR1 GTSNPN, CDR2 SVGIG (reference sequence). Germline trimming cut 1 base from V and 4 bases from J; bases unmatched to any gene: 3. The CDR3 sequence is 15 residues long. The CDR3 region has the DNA TGTGCCTGGAGTGCCGGGACAGGGGTCACCGGGGAGCTGTTTTTT. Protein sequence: CAWSAGTGVTGELFF.

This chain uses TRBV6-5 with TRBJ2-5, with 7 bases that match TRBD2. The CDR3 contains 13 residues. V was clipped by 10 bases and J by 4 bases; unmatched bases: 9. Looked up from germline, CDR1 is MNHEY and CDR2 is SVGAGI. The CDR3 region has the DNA TGTGCCACCATATCTGGGGGGGGAGAGACCCAGTACTTC. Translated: CATISGGGETQYF.

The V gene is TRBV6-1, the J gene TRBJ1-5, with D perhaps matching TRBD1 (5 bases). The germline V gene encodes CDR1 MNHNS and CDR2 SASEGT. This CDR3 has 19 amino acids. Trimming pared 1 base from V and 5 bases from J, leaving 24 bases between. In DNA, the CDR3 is TGTGCCAGCAGTGAAGGTCTCCCCGGGGCCAGCCCGCCTTATCAGCCCCAGCATTTT. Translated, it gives CASSEGLPGASPPYQPQHF.

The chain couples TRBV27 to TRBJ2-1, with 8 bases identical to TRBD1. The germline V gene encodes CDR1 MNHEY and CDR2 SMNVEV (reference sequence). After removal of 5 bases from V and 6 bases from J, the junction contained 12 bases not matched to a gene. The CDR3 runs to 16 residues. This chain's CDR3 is CASSLRHRGFGNEQFF. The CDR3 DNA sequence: TGTGCCAGCAGTCTACGCCACAGGGGGTTCGGCAATGAGCAGTTCTTC.

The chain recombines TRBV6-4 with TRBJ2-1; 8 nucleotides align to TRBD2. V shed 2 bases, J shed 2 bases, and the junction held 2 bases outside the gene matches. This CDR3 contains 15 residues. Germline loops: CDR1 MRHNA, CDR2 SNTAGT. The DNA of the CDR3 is TGTGCCAGCAGTGACGAAGCGGGGGCCTACAATGAGCAGTTCTTC. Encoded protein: CASSDEAGAYNEQFF.

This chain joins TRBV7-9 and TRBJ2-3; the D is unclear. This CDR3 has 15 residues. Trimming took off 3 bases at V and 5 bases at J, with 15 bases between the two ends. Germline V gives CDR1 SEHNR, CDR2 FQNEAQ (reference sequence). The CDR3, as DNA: TGTGCCAGCAGCTTTCATAGGGAAGGTTTAGATACGCAGTATTTT. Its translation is CASSFHREGLDTQYF.

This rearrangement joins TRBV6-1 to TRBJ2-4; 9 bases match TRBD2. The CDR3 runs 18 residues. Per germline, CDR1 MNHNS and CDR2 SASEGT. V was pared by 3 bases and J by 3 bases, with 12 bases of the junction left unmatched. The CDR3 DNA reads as TGTGCCAGCAGTGAGAGCTTAGCGGGAGACGGTCACAAAAACATTCAGTACTTC. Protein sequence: CASSESLAGDGHKNIQYF.

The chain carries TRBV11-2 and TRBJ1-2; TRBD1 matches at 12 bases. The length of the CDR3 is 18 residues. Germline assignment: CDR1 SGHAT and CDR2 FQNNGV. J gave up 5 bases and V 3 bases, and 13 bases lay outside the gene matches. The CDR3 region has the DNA TGTGCCAGCAGCTTGCCCGGGACAGGGGGCGAGGGCGATTATGGCTACACCTTC. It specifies CASSLPGTGGEGDYGYTF.

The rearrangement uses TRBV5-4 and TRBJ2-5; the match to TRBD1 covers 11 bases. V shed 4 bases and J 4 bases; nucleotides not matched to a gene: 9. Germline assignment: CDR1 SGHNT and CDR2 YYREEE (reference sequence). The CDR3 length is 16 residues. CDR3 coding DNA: TGTGCCAGCAGCCCGGACAGGGGGCGCCCGATAGAGACCCAGTACTTC. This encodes CASSPDRGRPIETQYF.

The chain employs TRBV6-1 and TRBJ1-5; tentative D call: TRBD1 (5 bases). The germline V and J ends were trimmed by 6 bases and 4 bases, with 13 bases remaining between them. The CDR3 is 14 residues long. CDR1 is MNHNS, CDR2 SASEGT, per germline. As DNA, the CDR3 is TGTGCCAGCAGGGAGTTGACAGAGAATCAGCCCCAGCATTTT. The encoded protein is CASRELTENQPQHF.

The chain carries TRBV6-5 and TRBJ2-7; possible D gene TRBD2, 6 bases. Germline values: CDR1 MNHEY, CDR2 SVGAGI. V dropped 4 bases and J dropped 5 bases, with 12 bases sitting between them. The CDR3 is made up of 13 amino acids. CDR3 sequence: CASSLVAGNEQYF. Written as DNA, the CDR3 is TGTGCCAGCAGTTTGGTGGCGGGAAACGAGCAGTACTTC.

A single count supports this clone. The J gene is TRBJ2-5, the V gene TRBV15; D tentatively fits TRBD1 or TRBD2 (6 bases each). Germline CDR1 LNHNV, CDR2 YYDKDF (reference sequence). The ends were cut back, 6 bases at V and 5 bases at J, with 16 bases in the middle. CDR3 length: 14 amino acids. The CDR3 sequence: CATSRSHGGETQYF. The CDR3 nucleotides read TGTGCCACCAGTCGTTCTCACGGGGGCGAGACCCAGTACTTC.

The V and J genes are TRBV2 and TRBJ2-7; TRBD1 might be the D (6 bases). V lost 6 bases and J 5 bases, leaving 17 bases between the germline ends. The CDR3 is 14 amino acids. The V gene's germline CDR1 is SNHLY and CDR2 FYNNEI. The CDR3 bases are TGTGCCAGCAGGGCTAAAACAGGGACCCACGAGCAGTACTTC. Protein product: CASRAKTGTHEQYF.

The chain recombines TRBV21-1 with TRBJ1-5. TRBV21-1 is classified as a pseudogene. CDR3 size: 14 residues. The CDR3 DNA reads TGTGCCAGCAGCAAAGGAGGGCCATCCCCCCCCCAGCATTTT. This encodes CASSKGGPSPPQHF.

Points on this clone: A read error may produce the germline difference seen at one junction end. As DNA, the CDR3 is TGTGCCAGCAGGGAAGACGGCACAGATACGCAGTATTTT. Residues: CASREDGTDTQYF. J is TRBJ2-3 and V is TRBV2; no definite D call. CDR1 is SNHLY, CDR2 FYNNEI, per germline. The CDR3 spans 13 residues.

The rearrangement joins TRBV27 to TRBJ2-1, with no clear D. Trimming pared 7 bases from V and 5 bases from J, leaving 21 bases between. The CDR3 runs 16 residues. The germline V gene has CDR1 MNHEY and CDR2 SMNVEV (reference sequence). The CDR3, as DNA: TGTGCCAGCACCCCCCTTGGGCCTAGTTTAGACAATGAGCAGTTCTTC. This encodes CASTPLGPSLDNEQFF.

CDR3 sequence reads: CASRLGQGYEQYF. The CDR3 DNA sequence: TGTGCCAGTAGGCTGGGACAGGGCTACGAGCAGTACTTC. This sequence joins TRBV19 and TRBJ2-7; 9 nucleotides line up with TRBD1. From germline, CDR1 is LNHDA and CDR2 SQIVND (reference sequence). This CDR3 spans 13 amino acids. Trimming removed 6 bases from V and 3 bases from J; junction bases left unmatched: 3.

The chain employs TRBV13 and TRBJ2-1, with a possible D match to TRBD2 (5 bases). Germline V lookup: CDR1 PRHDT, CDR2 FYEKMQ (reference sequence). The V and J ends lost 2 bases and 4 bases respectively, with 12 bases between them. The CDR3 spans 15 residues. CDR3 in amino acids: CASSLIGVGYNEQFF. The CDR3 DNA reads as TGTGCCAGCAGCTTAATCGGGGTAGGGTACAATGAGCAGTTCTTC. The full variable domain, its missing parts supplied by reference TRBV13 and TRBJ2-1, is AAGVIQSPRHLIKEKRETATLKCYPIPRHDTVYWYQQGPGQDPQFLISFYEKMQSDKGSIPDRFSAQQFSDYHSELNMSSLELGDSALYFCASSLIGVGYNEQFFGPGTRLTVL.

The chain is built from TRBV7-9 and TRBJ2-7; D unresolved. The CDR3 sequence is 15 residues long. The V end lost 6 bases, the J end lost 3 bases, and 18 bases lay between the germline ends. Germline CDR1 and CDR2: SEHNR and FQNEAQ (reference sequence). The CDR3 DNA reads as TGTGCCAGCAGTCCACCCTCGGCCCGAAACTACGAGCAGTACTTC. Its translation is CASSPPSARNYEQYF.

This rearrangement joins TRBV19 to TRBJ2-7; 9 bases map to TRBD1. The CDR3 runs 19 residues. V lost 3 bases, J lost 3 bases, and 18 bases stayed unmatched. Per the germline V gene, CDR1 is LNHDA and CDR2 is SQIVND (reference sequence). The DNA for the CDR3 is TGTGCCAGTAGTATGGCCTCGGGACAGGGTAACGTAAAGTACTACGAGCAGTACTTC. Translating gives CASSMASGQGNVKYYEQYF.

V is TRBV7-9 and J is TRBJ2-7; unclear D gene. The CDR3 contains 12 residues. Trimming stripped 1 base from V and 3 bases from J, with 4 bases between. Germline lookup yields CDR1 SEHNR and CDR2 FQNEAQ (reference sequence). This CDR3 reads CASSLDVYEQYF. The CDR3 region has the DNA TGTGCCAGCAGCTTAGACGTCTACGAGCAGTACTTC. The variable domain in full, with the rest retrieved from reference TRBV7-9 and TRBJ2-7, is DTGVSQNPRHKITKRGQNVTFRCDPISEHNRLYWYRQTLGQGPEFLTYFQNEAQLEKSRLLSDRFSAERPKGSFSTLEIQRTEQGDSAMYLCASSLDVYEQYFGPGTRLTVT.

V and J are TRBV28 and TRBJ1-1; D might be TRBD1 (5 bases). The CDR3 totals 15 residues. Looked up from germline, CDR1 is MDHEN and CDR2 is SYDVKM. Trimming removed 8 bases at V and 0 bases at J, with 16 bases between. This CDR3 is CASGAWTDLNTEAFF. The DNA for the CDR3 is TGTGCCAGCGGGGCGTGGACGGATTTGAACACTGAAGCTTTCTTT.

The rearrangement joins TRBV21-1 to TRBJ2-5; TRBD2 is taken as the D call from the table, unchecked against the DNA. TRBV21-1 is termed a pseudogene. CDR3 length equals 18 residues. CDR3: CARNSITGYEAIEETQYF. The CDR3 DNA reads TGTGCCAGGAACAGCATCACGGGATATGAGGCTATCGAAGAGACCCAGTACTTC.